Listed below are T cell receptor beta chains from one sample, sequenced in a study of regulatory T cells in long-lasting Graves disease. TCRdb processed the multiplex PCR reads anew with MiXCR; each CDR3 protein has one entry. The sample shows 350,000 to 500,000 distinct CDR3 sequences, 16% of them seen only once. The sample was also linked to a second study, of T cells in Graves' hyperthyroidism and ophthalmopathy.

Material: peripheral blood mononuclear cells (PBMCs), obtained at new diagnosis, from a patient treated with antithyroid drugs. All receptors come from a woman aged 18-35 years with Graves disease. The CDR3 runs from the conserved cysteine through the conserved F or W. Fields, in order: clone size, J gene, D gene, V gene, CDR3 DNA, CDR3 protein. A D gene is named only where the DNA matches it firmly. Not every row has a clone size; where given, it reads once, few, many or a size class.

clone size: many; J gene: TRBJ2-3; D gene: TRBD2; V gene: TRBV20-1; CDR3 DNA: TGCAGTGCTAGAGATCAGAGCGGGAAGGGATACACAGATACGCAGTATTTT; CDR3 protein: CSARDQSGKGYTDTQYF
clone size: many; J gene: TRBJ1-1; D gene: TRBD1; V gene: TRBV24-1; CDR3 DNA: TGTGCCACCAGTGATTTAGGGACAGGGTGTAGGCGAGCTTTCTTT; CDR3 protein: CATSDLGTGCRRAFF
clone size: many; J gene: TRBJ2-7; D gene: TRBD2; V gene: TRBV12-3/TRBV12-4; CDR3 DNA: TGTGCCAGCAGTTTCGGGGTCGGGAGGGGGGCCTACGAGCAGTACTTC; CDR3 protein: CASSFGVGRGAYEQYF
clone size: many; J gene: TRBJ2-5; D gene: -; V gene: TRBV28; CDR3 DNA: TGTGCCAGCAGACCCCGAGTTGGGCGGGAGACCCAGTACTTC; CDR3 protein: CASRPRVGRETQYF
clone size: many; J gene: TRBJ1-2; D gene: -; V gene: TRBV7-2; CDR3 DNA: TGTGCCAGCAGCTTAGAGGACCGACTTTTCTATGGCTACACCTTC; CDR3 protein: CASSLEDRLFYGYTF
clone size: many; J gene: TRBJ2-7; D gene: TRBD1; V gene: TRBV12-3/TRBV12-4; CDR3 DNA: TGTGCCAGCAGTTCCGACAGGGGATCGTCCTACGAGCAGTACTTC; CDR3 protein: CASSSDRGSSYEQYF
clone size: -; J gene: TRBJ2-1; D gene: -; V gene: TRBV7-2; CDR3 DNA: TGTGCCAGCAGCTTAGGAGGGTTCAGCTCCTACAGTGAGCAGTTCTTC; CDR3 protein: CASSLGGFSSYSEQFF
clone size: many; J gene: TRBJ2-1; D gene: TRBD2; V gene: TRBV29-1; CDR3 DNA: TGCAGCGTTGTTTTGTGGGAGGGCTCCTACAATGAGCAGTTCTTC; CDR3 protein: CSVVLWEGSYNEQFF
clone size: many; J gene: TRBJ2-7; D gene: TRBD2; V gene: TRBV7-2; CDR3 DNA: TGTGCCAGCAGCCCGATCACGGCAGGGACTAGCGGTTACGAGCAGTACTTC; CDR3 protein: CASSPITAGTSGYEQYF
clone size: many; J gene: TRBJ1-2; D gene: -; V gene: TRBV28; CDR3 DNA: TGTGCCAGCAGTTTATTTGGCGGAGCCTATGGCTACACCTTC; CDR3 protein: CASSLFGGAYGYTF
clone size: few; J gene: TRBJ2-7; D gene: -; V gene: TRBV2; CDR3 DNA: TGTGCCAGCAGTGATGGGTGGGACTACGAGCAGTACTTC; CDR3 protein: CASSDGWDYEQYF
clone size: -; J gene: TRBJ2-1; D gene: TRBD2; V gene: TRBV11-3; CDR3 DNA: TGTGCCAGCAGCTTACTAGCGGGAGCTGAGCAGTTCTTC; CDR3 protein: CASSLLAGAEQFF
clone size: many; J gene: TRBJ2-7; D gene: -; V gene: TRBV6-1; CDR3 DNA: TGTGCCAGTGGCGACGGAACCTTCCTCGAGCAGTACTTC; CDR3 protein: CASGDGTFLEQYF
clone size: many; J gene: TRBJ1-5; D gene: TRBD1; V gene: TRBV24-1; CDR3 DNA: TGTGCCACCAGTGACCCCCGGGACAGTGGCCTCAGCAATCAGCCCCAGCATTTT; CDR3 protein: CATSDPRDSGLSNQPQHF
clone size: many; J gene: TRBJ2-3; D gene: -; V gene: TRBV7-2; CDR3 DNA: TGTGCCAGCAGCTTAGCTCGGAGTAGTTTCAGCACAGATACGCAGTATTTT; CDR3 protein: CASSLARSSFSTDTQYF
clone size: many; J gene: TRBJ1-6; D gene: -; V gene: TRBV12-3/TRBV12-4; CDR3 DNA: TGTGCCAGCAAGACCGGGACAAGAGATTCACCCCTCCACTTT; CDR3 protein: CASKTGTRDSPLHF
clone size: many; J gene: TRBJ2-3; D gene: TRBD2; V gene: TRBV20-1; CDR3 DNA: TGCAGTGCTAGAGACCGACTAGCGGGAGGGTCAGATACGCAGTATTTT; CDR3 protein: CSARDRLAGGSDTQYF
clone size: many; J gene: TRBJ2-1; D gene: -; V gene: TRBV5-1; CDR3 DNA: TGTGCCAGCAGTTCGTTACTAGGCTACAATGAGCAGTTCTTC; CDR3 protein: CASSSLLGYNEQFF
clone size: -; J gene: TRBJ2-3; D gene: TRBD2; V gene: TRBV9; CDR3 DNA: TGTGCCAGCAGCGTGGGTAGCGGGGTAGTAGATACGCAGTATTTT; CDR3 protein: CASSVGSGVVDTQYF
clone size: many; J gene: TRBJ2-2; D gene: -; V gene: TRBV27; CDR3 DNA: TGTGCCAGCAGTTTATCGGGACCCTCTGGGACCTACAGCGGGGAGCTGTTTTTT; CDR3 protein: CASSLSGPSGTYSGELFF
clone size: -; J gene: TRBJ2-3; D gene: -; V gene: TRBV12-3/TRBV12-4; CDR3 DNA: TGTGCCAGCACCCTAGTCACAGATACGCAGTATTTT; CDR3 protein: CASTLVTDTQYF
clone size: many; J gene: TRBJ1-1; D gene: -; V gene: TRBV12-3/TRBV12-4; CDR3 DNA: TGTGCCAGCAGCCCACAGGACCCTATGAACACTGAAGCTTTCTTT; CDR3 protein: CASSPQDPMNTEAFF
clone size: -; J gene: TRBJ2-1; D gene: TRBD2; V gene: TRBV20-1; CDR3 DNA: TGCAGTGCTAGTCAGGGACTAGCATACGAGCAGTTCTTC; CDR3 protein: CSASQGLAYEQFF
clone size: few; J gene: TRBJ1-2; D gene: TRBD1; V gene: TRBV15; CDR3 DNA: TGTGCCACCAGCAGGGACAGGGGCGAGTATGGCTACACCTTC; CDR3 protein: CATSRDRGEYGYTF
clone size: few; J gene: TRBJ1-3; D gene: -; V gene: TRBV9; CDR3 DNA: TGTGCCAGCAGCGTCCTGCCCGAACAGGGAAGAAACACCATATATTTT; CDR3 protein: CASSVLPEQGRNTIYF
clone size: -; J gene: TRBJ2-1; D gene: -; V gene: TRBV6-2/TRBV6-3; CDR3 DNA: TGTGCCAGCCTTCCACGAGAGACTACCAAAATACTGTTCTTC; CDR3 protein: CASLPRETTKILFF
clone size: -; J gene: TRBJ2-3; D gene: TRBD2; V gene: TRBV10-3; CDR3 DNA: TGTGCCATCAGTGCAGCGGGAGGTGAGGCAGATACGCAGTATTTT; CDR3 protein: CAISAAGGEADTQYF
clone size: -; J gene: TRBJ2-7; D gene: -; V gene: TRBV13; CDR3 DNA: TGTGCCAGCAGCTTAAGGGACAAGGCCTACGAGCAGTACTTC; CDR3 protein: CASSLRDKAYEQYF
clone size: many; J gene: TRBJ2-5; D gene: -; V gene: TRBV27; CDR3 DNA: TGTGCCAGCAGTTTTTCTTTCTCGGAGACCCAGTACTTC; CDR3 protein: CASSFSFSETQYF
clone size: -; J gene: TRBJ1-5; D gene: TRBD1; V gene: TRBV5-8; CDR3 DNA: TGTGCCAGCAGGCTACCGGGACAGGTCAATCAGCCCCAGCATTTT; CDR3 protein: CASRLPGQVNQPQHF
clone size: -; J gene: TRBJ2-7; D gene: -; V gene: TRBV7-9; CDR3 DNA: TGTGCCAGCAGCGAAAGACTCGACTCCTACGAGCAGTACTTC; CDR3 protein: CASSERLDSYEQYF
clone size: few; J gene: TRBJ1-2; D gene: TRBD1; V gene: TRBV20-1; CDR3 DNA: TGCAGTGCTAGAGCGTCCGGACAGGCAGGGGTCTATGGCTACACCTTC; CDR3 protein: CSARASGQAGVYGYTF
clone size: -; J gene: TRBJ2-1; D gene: TRBD2; V gene: TRBV27; CDR3 DNA: TGTGCCAGCAGTAGAATGGGACTAGCGGGAGTTGAGCAGTTCTTC; CDR3 protein: CASSRMGLAGVEQFF
clone size: few; J gene: TRBJ2-2; D gene: -; V gene: TRBV7-9; CDR3 DNA: TGTGCCAGCAGAAATACGGACAGCCCGGGCACCGGGGAGCTGTTTTTT; CDR3 protein: CASRNTDSPGTGELFF
clone size: many; J gene: TRBJ2-3; D gene: -; V gene: TRBV27; CDR3 DNA: TGTGCCAGCAAGCTTGGTGTTTTTAGCACAGATACGCAGTATTTT; CDR3 protein: CASKLGVFSTDTQYF
clone size: many; J gene: TRBJ1-4; D gene: TRBD1; V gene: TRBV12-3/TRBV12-4; CDR3 DNA: TGTGCCAGCAGTTTAACACAGGGGGACGGAAAACTGTTTTTT; CDR3 protein: CASSLTQGDGKLFF
clone size: many; J gene: TRBJ1-1; D gene: -; V gene: TRBV11-2; CDR3 DNA: TGTGCCAGCAGCGCGATTACAGGACTGAACACTGAAGCTTTCTTT; CDR3 protein: CASSAITGLNTEAFF
clone size: few; J gene: TRBJ1-4; D gene: -; V gene: TRBV5-5; CDR3 DNA: TGTGCCAGCAGCCTGCTGGGGGTGGGCGAAAAACTGTTTTTT; CDR3 protein: CASSLLGVGEKLFF
clone size: many; J gene: TRBJ1-1; D gene: -; V gene: TRBV10-1; CDR3 DNA: TGCGCCAGCAGTGAGTCGTGGAGGGGCGGACTGAACACTGAAGCTTTCTTT; CDR3 protein: CASSESWRGGLNTEAFF
clone size: many; J gene: TRBJ2-1; D gene: TRBD2; V gene: TRBV24-1; CDR3 DNA: TGTGCCACCAGTGACCAGGCCCCGGGGCGGACTAGCGGGAGGGCCCACTACAATGAGCAGTTCTTC; CDR3 protein: CATSDQAPGRTSGRAHYNEQFF
clone size: many; J gene: TRBJ2-5; D gene: -; V gene: TRBV28; CDR3 DNA: TGTGCCAGCAGGAGCCTTAGTATTGAGACCCAGTACTTC; CDR3 protein: CASRSLSIETQYF
clone size: many; J gene: TRBJ2-1; D gene: -; V gene: TRBV5-6; CDR3 DNA: TGTGCCAGCAGCTTGGAAACCTCAGGCTGGGGCAATGAGCAGTTCTTC; CDR3 protein: CASSLETSGWGNEQFF
clone size: -; J gene: TRBJ1-4; D gene: -; V gene: TRBV28; CDR3 DNA: TGTGCCAGCAGTTTGGCGAGGCACGACGAAAAACTGTTTTTT; CDR3 protein: CASSLARHDEKLFF
clone size: many; J gene: TRBJ1-2; D gene: TRBD1; V gene: TRBV4-3; CDR3 DNA: TGCGCCAGCAGTGGGGTACAGGGGAGTAGCTACACCTTC; CDR3 protein: CASSGVQGSSYTF
clone size: many; J gene: TRBJ2-1; D gene: TRBD1; V gene: TRBV28; CDR3 DNA: TGTGCCAGCAGAACCGGGACAGGTAACCCCAATGAGCAGTTCTTC; CDR3 protein: CASRTGTGNPNEQFF
clone size: many; J gene: TRBJ1-1; D gene: -; V gene: TRBV20-1; CDR3 DNA: TGCAGTGCTAACGTCATGAACACTGAAGCTTTCTTT; CDR3 protein: CSANVMNTEAFF
clone size: few; J gene: TRBJ2-7; D gene: -; V gene: TRBV14; CDR3 DNA: TGTGCCAGCAGCCACCTCGGGTACTGGTCGGCCAATGAGCAGTACTTC; CDR3 protein: CASSHLGYWSANEQYF
clone size: -; J gene: TRBJ2-2; D gene: TRBD1; V gene: TRBV7-2; CDR3 DNA: TGTGCCAGCAGCTCCGGGACAGGGGTGGGGGAGCGTAGCACCGGGGAGCTGTTTTTT; CDR3 protein: CASSSGTGVGERSTGELFF
clone size: -; J gene: TRBJ1-5; D gene: -; V gene: TRBV28; CDR3 DNA: TGTGCCAGCAGTTTTGACGGAGATAGCAATCAGCCCCAGCATTTT; CDR3 protein: CASSFDGDSNQPQHF
clone size: -; J gene: TRBJ2-5; D gene: TRBD2; V gene: TRBV3-1; CDR3 DNA: TGTGCCAGCAGCCAAGATCGACTAGCGGGCCCAGTAAGAGAGACCCAGTACTTC; CDR3 protein: CASSQDRLAGPVRETQYF
clone size: many; J gene: TRBJ2-1; D gene: TRBD2; V gene: TRBV28; CDR3 DNA: TGTGCCAGCAGCTTAGTTAGGGGATCCGGGACTAACAATGAGCAGTTCTTC; CDR3 protein: CASSLVRGSGTNNEQFF
clone size: many; J gene: TRBJ2-2; D gene: -; V gene: TRBV7-8; CDR3 DNA: TGTGCCAGCAGCCCCACAGGGAGGGACACCGGGGAGCTGTTTTTT; CDR3 protein: CASSPTGRDTGELFF
clone size: many; J gene: TRBJ1-1; D gene: -; V gene: TRBV28; CDR3 DNA: TGTGCCAGCAGCATGGACGGGTCGAACACTGAAGCTTTCTTT; CDR3 protein: CASSMDGSNTEAFF
clone size: many; J gene: TRBJ2-3; D gene: TRBD1; V gene: TRBV24-1; CDR3 DNA: TGTGCCACCAGTGCCGGGACAGCTTCGTATGCAGATACGCAGTATTTT; CDR3 protein: CATSAGTASYADTQYF
clone size: -; J gene: TRBJ2-2; D gene: -; V gene: TRBV7-6; CDR3 DNA: TGTGCCAGCAGCTTCGTTTTTGATACCGGGGAGCTGTTTTTT; CDR3 protein: CASSFVFDTGELFF
clone size: few; J gene: TRBJ2-3; D gene: -; V gene: TRBV5-1; CDR3 DNA: TGCGCCAGCAGCTTGGCAGACTTGGGTGATACGCAGTATTTT; CDR3 protein: CASSLADLGDTQYF
clone size: many; J gene: TRBJ2-1; D gene: -; V gene: TRBV6-1; CDR3 DNA: TGTGCCAGCAGTAAATTAGCGGAGGCGGTTGAGCAGTTCTTC; CDR3 protein: CASSKLAEAVEQFF